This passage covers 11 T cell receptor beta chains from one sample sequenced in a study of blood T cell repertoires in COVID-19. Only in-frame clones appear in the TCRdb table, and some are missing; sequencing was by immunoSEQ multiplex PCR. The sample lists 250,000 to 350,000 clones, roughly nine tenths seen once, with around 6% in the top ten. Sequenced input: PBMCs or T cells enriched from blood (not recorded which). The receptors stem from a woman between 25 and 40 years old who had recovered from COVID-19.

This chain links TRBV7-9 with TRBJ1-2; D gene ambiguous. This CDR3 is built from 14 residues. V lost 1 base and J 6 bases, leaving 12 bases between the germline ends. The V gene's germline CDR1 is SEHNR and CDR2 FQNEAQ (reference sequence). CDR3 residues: CASSLEWGGDGYTF. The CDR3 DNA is TGTGCCAGCAGCTTAGAGTGGGGAGGTGATGGCTACACCTTC.

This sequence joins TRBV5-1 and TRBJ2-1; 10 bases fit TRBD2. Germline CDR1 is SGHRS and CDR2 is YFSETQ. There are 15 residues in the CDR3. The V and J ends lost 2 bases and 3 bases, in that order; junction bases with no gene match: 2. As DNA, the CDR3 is TGCGCCAGCAGCTTCACTAGCGGGAACTACAATGAGCAGTTCTTC. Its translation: CASSFTSGNYNEQFF.

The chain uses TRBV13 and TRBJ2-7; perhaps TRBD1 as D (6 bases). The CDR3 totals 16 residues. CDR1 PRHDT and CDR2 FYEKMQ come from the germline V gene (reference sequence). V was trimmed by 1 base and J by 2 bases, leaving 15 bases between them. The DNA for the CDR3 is TGTGCCAGCAGCTTAGATCGTGGGGACACTACCTACGAGCAGTACTTC. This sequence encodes CASSLDRGDTTYEQYF.

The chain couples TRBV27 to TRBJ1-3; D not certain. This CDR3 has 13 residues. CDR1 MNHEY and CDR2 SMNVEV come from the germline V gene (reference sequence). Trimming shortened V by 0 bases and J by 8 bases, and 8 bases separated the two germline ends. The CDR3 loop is CASSLSAGDTIYF. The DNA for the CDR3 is TGTGCCAGCAGTTTATCCGCCGGGGACACCATATATTTT.

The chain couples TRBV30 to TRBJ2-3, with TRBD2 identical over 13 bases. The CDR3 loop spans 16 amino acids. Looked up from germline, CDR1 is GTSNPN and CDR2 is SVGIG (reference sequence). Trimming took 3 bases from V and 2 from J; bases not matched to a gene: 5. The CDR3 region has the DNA TGTGCCTGGAGCGCGGGACTAGCGGGACACACAGATACGCAGTATTTT. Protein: CAWSAGLAGHTDTQYF.

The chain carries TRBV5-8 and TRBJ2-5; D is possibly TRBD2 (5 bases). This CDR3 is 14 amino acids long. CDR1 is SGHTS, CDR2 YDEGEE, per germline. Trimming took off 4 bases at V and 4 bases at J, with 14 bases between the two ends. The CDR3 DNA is TGTGCCAGCAGCCCCGGCGGGTCGAGAGAGACCCAGTACTTC. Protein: CASSPGGSRETQYF. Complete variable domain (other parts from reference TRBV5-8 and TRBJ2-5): EAGVTQSPTHLIKTRGQQATLRCSPISGHTSVYWYQQALGLGLQFLLWYDEGEERNRGNFPPRFSGRQFPNYSSELNVNALELEDSALYLCASSPGGSRETQYFGPGTRLLVL.

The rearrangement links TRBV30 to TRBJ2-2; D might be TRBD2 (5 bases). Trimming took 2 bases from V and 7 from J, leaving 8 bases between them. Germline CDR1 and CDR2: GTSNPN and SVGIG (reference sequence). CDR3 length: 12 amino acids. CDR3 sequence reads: CAWSLADGELFF. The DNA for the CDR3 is TGTGCCTGGAGTCTAGCTGACGGGGAGCTGTTTTTT.

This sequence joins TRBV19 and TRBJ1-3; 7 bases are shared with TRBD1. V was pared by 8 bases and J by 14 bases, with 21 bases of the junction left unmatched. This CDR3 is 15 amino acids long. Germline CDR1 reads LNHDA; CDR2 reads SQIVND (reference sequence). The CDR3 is CASSGQVSIFWPLYF. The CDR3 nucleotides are TGTGCCAGTTCCGGACAGGTTTCAATCTTTTGGCCTTTATATTTT.

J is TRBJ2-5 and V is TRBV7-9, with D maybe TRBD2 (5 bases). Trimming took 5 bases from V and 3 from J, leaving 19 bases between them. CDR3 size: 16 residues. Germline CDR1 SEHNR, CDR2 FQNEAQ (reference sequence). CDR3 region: CASSPRGLFTKETQYF. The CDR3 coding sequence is TGTGCCAGCAGCCCCCGGGGTCTATTTACAAAAGAGACCCAGTACTTC.

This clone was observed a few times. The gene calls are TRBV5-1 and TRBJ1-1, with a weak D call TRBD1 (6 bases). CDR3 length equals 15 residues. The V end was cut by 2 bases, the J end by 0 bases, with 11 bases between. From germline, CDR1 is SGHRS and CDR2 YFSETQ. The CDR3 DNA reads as TGCGCCAGCAGCTTCCTGGACAGCCTGAACACTGAAGCTTTCTTT. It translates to CASSFLDSLNTEAFF.

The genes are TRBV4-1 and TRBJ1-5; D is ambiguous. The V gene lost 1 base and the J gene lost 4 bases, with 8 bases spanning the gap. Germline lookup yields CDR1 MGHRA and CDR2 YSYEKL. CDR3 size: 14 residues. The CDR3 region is CASSQAERNQPQHF. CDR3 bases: TGCGCCAGCAGCCAAGCGGAGCGTAATCAGCCCCAGCATTTT.